Below, 30 T cell receptor beta chains from the same sample are listed, as sequenced in a study of blood T cell repertoires in COVID-19. Profiling relied on immunoSEQ multiplex PCR, and the TCRdb table lists in-frame clones only, not all of them. The data contain some 350,000 clones, about 90% of them singletons. The sample consisted of PBMCs or T cells enriched from blood (not recorded which). The receptors shown here come from a man younger than 45 who had recovered from COVID-19.

V gene TRBV10-3 combines with J gene TRBJ2-2; D possibly corresponds to TRBD1 (5 bases). The CDR3 runs to 16 residues. V was clipped by 6 bases and J by 0 bases, with 14 bases between them. Germline V lookup: CDR1 ENHRY, CDR2 SYGVKD. The CDR3, as DNA: TGTGCCATCAGGGACCGACAGCACTCGAACACCGGGGAGCTGTTTTTT. Protein sequence: CAIRDRQHSNTGELFF.

The chain has TRBV2 and TRBJ1-2; 9 nucleotides line up with TRBD1. The CDR3 has 14 residues. The germline V gene encodes CDR1 SNHLY and CDR2 FYNNEI. V lost 3 bases and J lost 7; bases outside the gene matches: 6. The DNA of the CDR3 is TGTGCCAGCAGTGAGAGACAGGGGGTGGGTGGCTACACCTTC. Amino acids: CASSERQGVGGYTF.

This clone was recorded a few times. This chain joins TRBV29-1 and TRBJ1-2; 8 bases match TRBD1. J gave up 8 bases and V 6 bases, and 11 bases lay outside the gene matches. This CDR3 is built from 13 residues. CDR1 is SQVTM and CDR2 is ANQGSEA in the germline V gene. The CDR3 loop reads CSVLQDRVGGYTF. The CDR3 DNA sequence: TGCAGCGTACTCCAGGACAGGGTCGGGGGCTACACCTTC.

The gene calls are TRBV7-6 and TRBJ2-7; TRBD1 might be the D (6 bases). CDR3 size: 15 residues. Germline V lookup: CDR1 SGHVS, CDR2 FNYEAQ. The V and J ends lost 1 base and 1 base respectively, with 11 bases between them. CDR3 sequence: CASSLETGPSYEQYF. CDR3 nucleotide sequence: TGTGCCAGCAGCTTAGAAACAGGGCCTTCCTACGAGCAGTACTTC. The variable domain in full, with the rest retrieved from reference TRBV7-6 and TRBJ2-7, is GAGVSQSPRYKVTKRGQDVALRCDPISGHVSLYWYRQALGQGPEFLTYFNYEAQQDKSGLPNDRFSAERPEGSISTLTIQRTEQRDSAMYRCASSLETGPSYEQYFGPGTRLTVT.

In its sample, this clone was seen once. Other DNA sequences of this sample code for an identical CDR3. The V and J genes are TRBV7-2 and TRBJ2-1, with 7 bases matching TRBD2. The germline V gene encodes CDR1 SGHTA and CDR2 FQGNSA. The CDR3 runs to 15 residues. The J segment lost 2 bases and the V segment lost 0 bases, leaving 1 base of the junction unmatched. CDR3 amino acids: CASSLAGGTYNEQFF. CDR3 in DNA: TGTGCCAGCAGCTTAGCGGGGGGGACCTACAATGAGCAGTTCTTC.

This chain uses TRBV27 with TRBJ1-2; D call uncertain. Germline loops: CDR1 MNHEY, CDR2 SMNVEV (reference sequence). V lost 8 bases, J lost 8 bases, and 15 bases lay in between. The CDR3 length is 12 residues. In DNA, the CDR3 is TGTGCCAGCTCCAACGGTGTGTGGGGCTACACCTTC. Protein: CASSNGVWGYTF.

In its sample, this clone was seen once. V is TRBV3-1 (or the pseudogene TRBV3-2) and J is TRBJ2-7; 7 positions match TRBD2. In germline, CDR1 is LGHDT, CDR2 YNNKEL (reference sequence). The CDR3 contains 13 residues. With V trimmed by 1 base and J by 11 bases, 8 bases remained unmatched. CDR3: CASSQGGGLSKYF. DNA of the CDR3: TGTGCCAGCAGCCAAGGGGGGGGTCTGAGTAAGTACTTC.

The chain recombines TRBV30 with TRBJ1-4; D gene uncertain. The V and J ends lost 2 bases and 5 bases respectively, with 3 bases between them. This CDR3 has 11 residues. The germline gives CDR1 GTSNPN, CDR2 SVGIG (reference sequence). The CDR3 DNA reads TGTGCCTGGAGTCAAAATGAAAAACTGTTTTTT. Translated: CAWSQNEKLFF.

This sequence joins TRBV28 and TRBJ1-6; 8 bases are shared with TRBD1. Germline lookup yields CDR1 MDHEN and CDR2 SYDVKM. Germline trimming cut 3 bases from V and 9 bases from J; bases unmatched to any gene: 7. The length of the CDR3 is 15 residues. Written as DNA, the CDR3 is TGTGCCAGCAGTTTTGGACAGGGTCTAGGTTCACCCCTCCACTTT. Its translation is CASSFGQGLGSPLHF.

J is TRBJ2-5 and V is TRBV9, with 7 positions matching TRBD1. This CDR3 has 15 residues. Germline CDR1 is SGDLS and CDR2 is YYNGEE. The V gene end was trimmed by 0 bases and the J gene end by 5 bases; junction bases not matched to a gene: 7. In DNA, the CDR3 is TGTGCCAGCAGCGTAGATAGGGGGCGCGCGGAGACCCAGTACTTC. It is translated as CASSVDRGRAETQYF. The full variable domain, in which reference TRBV9 and TRBJ2-5 provide the parts outside the CDR3, is DSGVTQTPKHLITATGQRVTLRCSPRSGDLSVYWYQQSLDQGLQFLIQYYNGEERAKGNILERFSAQQFPDLHSELNLSSLELGDSALYFCASSVDRGRAETQYFGPGTRLLVL.

The chain couples TRBV7-6 to TRBJ1-1, with D hard to call. With 2 bases removed from V and 3 bases from J, the gap between germline ends came to 13 bases. The CDR3 length is 15 residues. Germline CDR1 is SGHVS and CDR2 is FNYEAQ. Here the CDR3 DNA reads TGTGCCAGCAGCTTATCGAGGGTTGAGGACACTGAAGCTTTCTTT. Encoded protein: CASSLSRVEDTEAFF.

The V call is TRBV5-1, the J call TRBJ1-1, with D perhaps matching TRBD1 (6 bases). From germline, CDR1 is SGHRS and CDR2 YFSETQ. The V and J ends lost 4 bases and 6 bases respectively, with 16 bases between them. The CDR3 is 14 amino acids. The CDR3 region is CASSTGQPGAEAFF. CDR3 coding DNA: TGCGCCAGCAGCACTGGACAGCCCGGGGCTGAAGCTTTCTTT.

This sequence joins TRBV7-9 and TRBJ2-1; unclear D gene. Germline V CDR1 and CDR2: SEHNR, FQNEAQ (reference sequence). Trimming stripped 5 bases from V and 3 bases from J, with 14 bases between. CDR3 size: 15 residues. This CDR3 reads CASSLAPGFYNEQFF. The CDR3 DNA reads as TGTGCCAGCAGCCTGGCTCCAGGTTTCTACAATGAGCAGTTCTTC.

The chain is built from TRBV28 and TRBJ1-6; D call uncertain. V lost 5 bases and J lost 7, with 6 bases in between. The CDR3 is 12 amino acids. Germline CDR1 reads MDHEN; CDR2 reads SYDVKM. Written as DNA, the CDR3 is TGTGCCAGCAGTGTCAGGAATTCACCCCTCCACTTT. It translates to CASSVRNSPLHF.

The V and J genes are TRBV18 and TRBJ2-5; D possibly corresponds to TRBD1 (6 bases). Germline V lookup: CDR1 KGHSH, CDR2 LQKENI. V shed 2 bases and J shed 2 bases, with 15 bases lying between them. The CDR3 loop spans 16 amino acids. The CDR3 sequence is CASSPGGRYIQETQYF. The DNA for the CDR3 is TGTGCCAGCTCACCAGGGGGCAGATACATACAAGAGACCCAGTACTTC.

This chain connects TRBV10-3 to TRBJ2-3; TRBD1 matches at 8 bases. The length of the CDR3 is 16 residues. Germline CDR1 reads ENHRY; CDR2 reads SYGVKD. With V trimmed by 4 bases and J by 0 bases, 6 bases remained unmatched. CDR3 amino acids: CAISVGQGVSTDTQYF. The CDR3 DNA sequence: TGTGCCATCAGTGTCGGACAGGGAGTCAGCACAGATACGCAGTATTTT.

This sequence joins TRBV5-4 and TRBJ1-6; 8 bases are shared with TRBD1. With 0 bases clipped from V and 8 bases from J, the junction kept 4 bases outside the gene matches. Germline V CDR1 and CDR2: SGHNT, YYREEE (reference sequence). The CDR3 runs to 15 residues. The CDR3 bases are TGTGCCAGCAGCTTGGACAGGGGGTCGTATTCACCCCTCCACTTT. It specifies CASSLDRGSYSPLHF.

The chain combines TRBV10-1 with TRBJ2-3; tentative D call: TRBD2 (5 bases). V shed 3 bases and J shed 9 bases, with 10 bases lying between them. The CDR3 has 12 residues. In germline, CDR1 is WNHNN, CDR2 SYGVQD (reference sequence). For the CDR3, the DNA is TGCGCCAGCAGTGAATTACTAGACACGCAGTATTTT. It codes for CASSELLDTQYF.

This chain connects TRBV19 to TRBJ1-5, with 7 bases aligning to TRBD1. Germline V CDR1 and CDR2: LNHDA, SQIVND (reference sequence). V was pared by 3 bases and J by 0 bases, with 2 bases of the junction left unmatched. The CDR3 totals 15 residues. The CDR3 loop reads CASSIRTGSNQPQHF. CDR3 bases: TGTGCCAGTAGTATCCGGACAGGTAGCAATCAGCCCCAGCATTTT.

This chain uses TRBV19 with TRBJ1-4; 7 positions agree with TRBD1. J gave up 13 bases and V 1 base, and 15 bases lay outside the gene matches. Germline V lookup: CDR1 LNHDA, CDR2 SQIVND (reference sequence). This CDR3 region has 16 residues. CDR3 bases: TGTGCCAGTAGTATAGGACCTGGCGCCAGGGGGATGGGACTGTTTTTT. Protein product: CASSIGPGARGMGLFF.

The chain combines TRBV11-2 with TRBJ2-7; tentatively, D is TRBD2 (7 bases). Trimming removed 6 bases from V and 3 bases from J, with 18 bases in between. Germline V gene sequence: CDR1 SGHAT, CDR2 FQNNGV. This CDR3 comprises 15 residues. The CDR3 DNA reads TGTGCCAGCAGGTCCAGCGGGACAAATTTCTACGAGCAGTACTTC. Amino acids: CASRSSGTNFYEQYF.

This clone was seen once. The rearrangement uses TRBV2 and TRBJ1-1; unclear D gene. Germline values: CDR1 SNHLY, CDR2 FYNNEI. V was cut by 4 bases and J by 4 bases, with 13 bases left in between. There are 14 residues in the CDR3. CDR3 region: CASSGYGELTEAFF. Written as DNA, the CDR3 is TGTGCCAGCAGTGGCTACGGAGAGCTCACTGAAGCTTTCTTT.

The table lists this clone with a count of one. This chain connects TRBV11-2 to TRBJ2-1; the match to TRBD2 covers 10 bases. The J segment lost 7 bases and the V segment lost 0 bases, leaving 3 bases of the junction unmatched. The CDR3 covers 15 residues. Germline CDR1 is SGHAT and CDR2 is FQNNGV. The CDR3 DNA sequence: TGTGCCAGCAGCTTAGATCTAGCGGGGGCGAATGAGCAGTTCTTC. This gives the protein CASSLDLAGANEQFF. Filled out from reference TRBV11-2 and TRBJ2-1, the complete variable domain reads EAGVAQSPRYKIIEKRQSVAFWCNPISGHATLYWYQQILGQGPKLLIQFQNNGVVDDSQLPKDRFSAERLKGVDSTLKIQPAKLEDSAVYLCASSLDLAGANEQFFGPGTRLTVL.

The CDR3 sequence: CASSSGQGGYTEAFF. CDR3 coding DNA: TGTGCCAGCAGCTCCGGACAGGGTGGGTACACTGAAGCTTTCTTT. This chain uses TRBV13 with TRBJ1-1; 8 bases agree with TRBD1. The ends lost 4 bases at V and 3 bases at J; junction bases unmatched: 7. Per germline, CDR1 PRHDT and CDR2 FYEKMQ (reference sequence). The CDR3 is 15 residues long.

In its sample, this clone was seen once. The J gene is TRBJ1-2, the V gene TRBV27, with a weak D call TRBD1 (6 bases). V shed 3 bases and J shed 0 bases, with 8 bases lying between them. This CDR3 is built from 14 residues. Per the germline V gene, CDR1 is MNHEY and CDR2 is SMNVEV (reference sequence). Here the CDR3 DNA reads TGTGCCAGCAGTTTGGGGACACCTAACTATGGCTACACCTTC. It yields the protein CASSLGTPNYGYTF.

The V and J genes are TRBV11-2 and TRBJ1-2, with 7 bases lining up with TRBD1. J gave up 5 bases and V 2 bases, and 8 bases lay outside the gene matches. The CDR3 is made up of 15 amino acids. Germline values: CDR1 SGHAT, CDR2 FQNNGV. The CDR3 protein is CASSLPGQPFYGYTF. Written as DNA, the CDR3 is TGTGCCAGCAGCTTACCGGGACAGCCATTTTATGGCTACACCTTC. Full variable domain (missing parts from reference TRBV11-2 and TRBJ1-2): EAGVAQSPRYKIIEKRQSVAFWCNPISGHATLYWYQQILGQGPKLLIQFQNNGVVDDSQLPKDRFSAERLKGVDSTLKIQPAKLEDSAVYLCASSLPGQPFYGYTFGSGTRLTVV.

V is TRBV7-6 and J is TRBJ1-4, with unresolved D. V was pared by 5 bases and J by 0 bases, with 10 bases between. Germline CDR1 and CDR2: SGHVS and FNYEAQ. The CDR3 runs 15 residues. The CDR3 bases are TGTGCCAGCAGCCCCGCGGGAACAACTAATGAAAAACTGTTTTTT. Protein sequence: CASSPAGTTNEKLFF. Full variable domain (missing parts from reference TRBV7-6 and TRBJ1-4): GAGVSQSPRYKVTKRGQDVALRCDPISGHVSLYWYRQALGQGPEFLTYFNYEAQQDKSGLPNDRFSAERPEGSISTLTIQRTEQRDSAMYRCASSPAGTTNEKLFFGSGTQLSVL.

The chain recombines TRBV4-1 with TRBJ2-2, with D maybe TRBD1 (5 bases). Trimming took 0 bases from V and 7 from J, leaving 9 bases between them. This CDR3 comprises 14 residues. Germline V gene data show CDR1 as MGHRA and CDR2 as YSYEKL. The CDR3 is CASSQDIRDGELFF. CDR3 DNA: TGCGCCAGCAGCCAAGATATCAGGGACGGGGAGCTGTTTTTT.

The CDR3 loop reads CASSISSLTANSPLHF. In nucleotides, the CDR3 is TGTGCCAGTAGTATAAGTTCGTTGACAGCTAATTCACCCCTCCACTTT. The V gene is TRBV19, the J gene TRBJ1-6, with D tentatively TRBD1 (5 bases). V dropped 2 bases and J dropped 6 bases, with 14 bases sitting between them. The CDR3 loop spans 16 amino acids. The germline V gene encodes CDR1 LNHDA and CDR2 SQIVND (reference sequence).

CDR3 DNA sequence: TGTGCCATATCAGAAGAATCGAACTATGGCTACACCTTC. Amino acid sequence: CAISEESNYGYTF. The rearrangement joins TRBV10-3 to TRBJ1-2; D is unresolved. Trimming took off 9 bases at V and 2 bases at J, with 13 bases between the two ends. CDR3 length: 13 residues. Germline lookup yields CDR1 ENHRY and CDR2 SYGVKD.